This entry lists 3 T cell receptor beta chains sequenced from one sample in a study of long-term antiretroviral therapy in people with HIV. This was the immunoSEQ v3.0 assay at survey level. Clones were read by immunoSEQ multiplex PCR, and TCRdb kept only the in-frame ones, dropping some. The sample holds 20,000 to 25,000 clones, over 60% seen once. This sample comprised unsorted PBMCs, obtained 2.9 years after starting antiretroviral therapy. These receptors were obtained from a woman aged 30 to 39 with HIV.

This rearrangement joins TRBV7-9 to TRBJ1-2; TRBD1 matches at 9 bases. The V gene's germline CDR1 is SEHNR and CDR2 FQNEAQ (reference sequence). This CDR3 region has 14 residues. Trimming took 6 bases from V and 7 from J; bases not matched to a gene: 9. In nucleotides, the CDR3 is TGTGCCAGCAGTGATAGTCGGACAGGGGCTGGCTACACCTTC. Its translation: CASSDSRTGAGYTF. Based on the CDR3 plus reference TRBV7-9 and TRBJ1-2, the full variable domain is DTGVSQNPRHKITKRGQNVTFRCDPISEHNRLYWYRQTLGQGPEFLTYFQNEAQLEKSRLLSDRFSAERPKGSFSTLEIQRTEQGDSAMYLCASSDSRTGAGYTFGSGTRLTVV.

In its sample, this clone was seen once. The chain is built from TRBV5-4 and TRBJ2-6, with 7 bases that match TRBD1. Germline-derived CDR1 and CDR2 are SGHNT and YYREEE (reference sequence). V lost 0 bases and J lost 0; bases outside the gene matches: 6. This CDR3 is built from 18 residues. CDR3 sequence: CASSLGGRGSSGANVLTF. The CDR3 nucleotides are TGTGCCAGCAGCTTGGGGGGCAGGGGGAGCTCTGGGGCCAACGTCCTGACTTTC. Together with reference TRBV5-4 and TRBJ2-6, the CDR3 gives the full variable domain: ETGVTQSPTHLIKTRGQQVTLRCSSQSGHNTVSWYQQALGQGPQFIFQYYREEENGRGNFPPRFSGLQFPNYSSELNVNALELDDSALYLCASSLGGRGSSGANVLTFGAGSRLTVL.

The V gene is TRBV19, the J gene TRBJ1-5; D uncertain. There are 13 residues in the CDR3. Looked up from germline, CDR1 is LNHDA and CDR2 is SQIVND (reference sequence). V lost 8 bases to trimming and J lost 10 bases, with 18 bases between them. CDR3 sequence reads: CASCAAGIPPQHF. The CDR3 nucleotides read TGTGCCAGTTGCGCAGCCGGTATACCCCCCCAGCATTTT.